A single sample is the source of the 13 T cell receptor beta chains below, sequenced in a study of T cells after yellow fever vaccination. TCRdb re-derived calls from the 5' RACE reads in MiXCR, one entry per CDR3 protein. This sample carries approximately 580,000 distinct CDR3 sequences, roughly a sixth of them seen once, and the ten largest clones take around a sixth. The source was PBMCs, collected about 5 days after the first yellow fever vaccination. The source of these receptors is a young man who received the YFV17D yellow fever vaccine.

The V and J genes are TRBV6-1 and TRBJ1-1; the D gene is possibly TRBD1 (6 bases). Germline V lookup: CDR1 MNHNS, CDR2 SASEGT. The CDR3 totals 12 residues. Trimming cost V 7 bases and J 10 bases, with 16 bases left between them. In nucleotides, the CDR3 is TGTGCCAGCACCCTGAGGACAGAGGGAGCTTTCTTT. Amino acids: CASTLRTEGAFF.

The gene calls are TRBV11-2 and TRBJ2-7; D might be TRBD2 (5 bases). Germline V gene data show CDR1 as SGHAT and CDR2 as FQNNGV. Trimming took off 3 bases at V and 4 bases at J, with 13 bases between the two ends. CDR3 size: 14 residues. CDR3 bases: TGTGCCAGCAGCTTCGTAGGCACGGGGTACGAGCAGTACGTC. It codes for CASSFVGTGYEQYV.

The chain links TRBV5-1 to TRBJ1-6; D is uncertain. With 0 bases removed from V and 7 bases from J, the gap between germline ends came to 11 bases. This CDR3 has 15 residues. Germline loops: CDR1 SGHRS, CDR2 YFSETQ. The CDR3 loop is CASSLVELNNSPLHF. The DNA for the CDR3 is TGCGCCAGCAGCTTGGTCGAGTTAAACAATTCACCCCTCCACTTT.

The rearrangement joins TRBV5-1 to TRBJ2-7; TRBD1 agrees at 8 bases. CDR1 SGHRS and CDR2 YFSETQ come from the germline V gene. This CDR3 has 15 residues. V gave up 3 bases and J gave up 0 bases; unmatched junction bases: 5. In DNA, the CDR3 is TGCGCCAGCAGCTGGGACAGGATGAGCTCCTACGAGCAGTACTTC. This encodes CASSWDRMSSYEQYF. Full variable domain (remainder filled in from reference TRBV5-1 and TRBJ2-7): KAGVTQTPRYLIKTRGQQVTLSCSPISGHRSVSWYQQTPGQGLQFLFEYFSETQRNKGNFPGRFSGRQFSNSRSEMNVSTLELGDSALYLCASSWDRMSSYEQYFGPGTRLTVT.

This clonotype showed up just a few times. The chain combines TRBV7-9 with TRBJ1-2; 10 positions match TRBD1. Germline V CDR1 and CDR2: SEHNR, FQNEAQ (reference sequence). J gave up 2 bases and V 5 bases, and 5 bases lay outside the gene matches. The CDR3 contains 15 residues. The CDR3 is CASSAKDRGNYGYTF. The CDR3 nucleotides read TGTGCCAGCAGCGCCAAGGACAGGGGGAACTATGGCTACACCTTC.

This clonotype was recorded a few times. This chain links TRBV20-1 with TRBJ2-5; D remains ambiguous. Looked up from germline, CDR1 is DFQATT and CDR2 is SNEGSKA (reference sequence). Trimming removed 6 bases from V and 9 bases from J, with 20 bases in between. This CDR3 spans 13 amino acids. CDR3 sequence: CSAVSGLPEAQYF. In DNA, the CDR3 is TGCAGTGCGGTCTCGGGTCTCCCTGAGGCCCAGTACTTC.

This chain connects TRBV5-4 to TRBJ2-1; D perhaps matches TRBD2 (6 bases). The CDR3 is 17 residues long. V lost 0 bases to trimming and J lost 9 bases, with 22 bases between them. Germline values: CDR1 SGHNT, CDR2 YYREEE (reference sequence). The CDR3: CASSLAEGLLRIGEQFF. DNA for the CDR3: TGTGCCAGCAGCTTGGCGGAGGGGCTGCTAAGGATTGGTGAGCAGTTCTTC. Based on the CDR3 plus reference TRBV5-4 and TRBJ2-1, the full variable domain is ETGVTQSPTHLIKTRGQQVTLRCSSQSGHNTVSWYQQALGQGPQFIFQYYREEENGRGNFPPRFSGLQFPNYSSELNVNALELDDSALYLCASSLAEGLLRIGEQFFGPGTRLTVL.

CDR3 protein: CASSLRPGQGEAHYEQYV. The CDR3 region has the DNA TGCGCCAGCAGCTTGAGGCCCGGGCAGGGGGAGGCCCACTACGAGCAGTACGTC. The chain recombines TRBV5-1 with TRBJ2-7; D perhaps matches TRBD1 (7 bases). The V gene's germline CDR1 is SGHRS and CDR2 YFSETQ. Trimming removed 1 base at V and 3 bases at J, with 23 bases between. The CDR3 extends over 18 amino acids.

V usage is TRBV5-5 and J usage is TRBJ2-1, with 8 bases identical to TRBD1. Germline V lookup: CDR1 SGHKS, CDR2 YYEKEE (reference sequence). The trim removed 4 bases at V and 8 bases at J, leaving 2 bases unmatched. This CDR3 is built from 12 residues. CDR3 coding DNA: TGTGCCAGCAGCGCAGGGGGCCATGAGCAGTTCTTC. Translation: CASSAGGHEQFF.

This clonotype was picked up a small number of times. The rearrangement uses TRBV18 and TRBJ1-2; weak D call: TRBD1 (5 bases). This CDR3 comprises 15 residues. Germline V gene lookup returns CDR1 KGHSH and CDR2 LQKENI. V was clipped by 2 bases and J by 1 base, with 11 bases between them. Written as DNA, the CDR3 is TGTGCCAGCTCACCAGACAGAGAGATTAACTATGGCTACACCTTC. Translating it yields CASSPDREINYGYTF.

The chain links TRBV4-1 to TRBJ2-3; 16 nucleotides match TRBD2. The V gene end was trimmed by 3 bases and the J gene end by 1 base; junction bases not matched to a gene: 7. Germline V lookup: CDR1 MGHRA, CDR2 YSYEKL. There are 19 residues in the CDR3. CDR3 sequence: CASSQGGLAGGPGTDTQYF. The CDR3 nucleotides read TGCGCCAGCAGCCAGGGGGGACTAGCGGGGGGGCCGGGCACAGATACGCAGTATTTT.

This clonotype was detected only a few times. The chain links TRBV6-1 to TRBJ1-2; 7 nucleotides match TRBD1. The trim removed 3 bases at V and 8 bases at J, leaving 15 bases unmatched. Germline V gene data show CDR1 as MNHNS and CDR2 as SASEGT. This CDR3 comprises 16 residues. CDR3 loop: CASSDSDRVKVEGYTF. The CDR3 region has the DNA TGTGCCAGCAGTGACAGTGACAGGGTTAAGGTCGAAGGCTACACCTTC.

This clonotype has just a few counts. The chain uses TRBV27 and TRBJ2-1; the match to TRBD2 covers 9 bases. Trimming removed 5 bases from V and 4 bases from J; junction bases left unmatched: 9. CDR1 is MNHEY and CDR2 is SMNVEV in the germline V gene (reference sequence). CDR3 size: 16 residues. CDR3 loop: CASSPLYAGGYNEQFF. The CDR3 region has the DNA TGTGCCAGCAGTCCCTTGTATGCGGGGGGGTACAATGAGCAGTTCTTC.